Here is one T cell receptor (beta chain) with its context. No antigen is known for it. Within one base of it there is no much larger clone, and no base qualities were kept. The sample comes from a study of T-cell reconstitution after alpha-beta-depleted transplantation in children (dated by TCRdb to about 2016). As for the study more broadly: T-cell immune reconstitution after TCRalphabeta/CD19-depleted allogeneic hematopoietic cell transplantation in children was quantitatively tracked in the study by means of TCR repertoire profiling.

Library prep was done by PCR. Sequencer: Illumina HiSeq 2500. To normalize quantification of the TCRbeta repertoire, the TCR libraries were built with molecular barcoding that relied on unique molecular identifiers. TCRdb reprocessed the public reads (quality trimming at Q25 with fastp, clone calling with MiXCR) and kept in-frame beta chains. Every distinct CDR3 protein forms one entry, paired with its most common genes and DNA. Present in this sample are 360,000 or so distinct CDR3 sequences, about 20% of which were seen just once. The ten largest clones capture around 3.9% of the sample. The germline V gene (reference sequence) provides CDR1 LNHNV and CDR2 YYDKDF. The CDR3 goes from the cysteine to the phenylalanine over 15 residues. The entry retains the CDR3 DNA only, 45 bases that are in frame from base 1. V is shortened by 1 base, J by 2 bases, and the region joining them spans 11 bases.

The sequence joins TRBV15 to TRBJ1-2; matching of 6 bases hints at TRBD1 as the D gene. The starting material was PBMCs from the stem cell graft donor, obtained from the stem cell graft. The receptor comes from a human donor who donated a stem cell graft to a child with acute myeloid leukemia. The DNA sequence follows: TGTGCCACCAGCAGAGCCTGGGACACGAACTATGGCTACACCTTC. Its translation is CATSRAWDTNYGYTF.